These T cell receptor beta chains were read from a single sample in a study of blood T cells in healthy people across ages. Each CDR3 protein is one row after TCRdb ran MiXCR on the 5' RACE reads. The table includes hundreds of thousands of distinct CDR3 sequences, roughly 60% detected once. The sample taken for sequencing was blood. These receptors all come from a man aged 25-45 years in good health. Both conserved end residues are part of each CDR3. D genes are given only for firm matches. Rows may omit the clone size; those that give it use once, few, many or a size class.

j_gene,v_gene,d_gene,abundance,CDR3aa,CDR3nt
TRBJ2-1,TRBV3-1,TRBD1,NA,CASSPGQGSNNEQFF,TGTGCCAGCAGCCCGGGACAGGGAAGCAACAATGAGCAGTTCTTC
TRBJ2-7,TRBV6-5,TRBD1,NA,CASSYSSGGRTYEQYF,TGTGCCAGCAGTTACTCTTCAGGGGGTAGAACCTACGAGCAGTACTTC
TRBJ1-2,TRBV30,NA,once,CACPGRGYGYTF,TGTGCCTGCCCGGGGAGGGGCTATGGCTACACCTTC
TRBJ1-5,TRBV20-1,NA,NA,CSAPTGTSGSQPQHF,TGCAGTGCTCCCACCGGGACATCGGGGAGTCAGCCCCAGCATTTT
TRBJ2-3,TRBV7-2,TRBD2,NA,CASSRAGDMQYF,TGTGCCAGCAGCCGGGCGGGGGATATGCAGTATTTT
TRBJ1-5,TRBV6-2/TRBV6-3,TRBD1,NA,CASSSPGGHQPQHF,TGTGCCAGCAGCTCCCCAGGGGGGCATCAGCCCCAGCATTTT
TRBJ2-7,TRBV7-2,NA,NA,CASSSNRRSYEQYF,TGTGCCAGCAGCTCCAACAGGAGATCCTACGAGCAGTACTTC
TRBJ1-2,TRBV25-1,NA,NA,CASRKQGSGGYTF,TGTGCCAGCAGGAAACAGGGCTCAGGAGGCTACACCTTC
TRBJ2-3,TRBV10-3,TRBD2,NA,CAIRRGEDTDTQYF,TGTGCCATCAGGCGGGGGGAAGACACAGATACGCAGTATTTT
TRBJ2-1,TRBV6-1,NA,NA,CASSDRLSENEQFF,TGTGCCAGCAGTGACCGACTATCGGAAAATGAGCAGTTCTTC
TRBJ1-4,TRBV4-3,NA,NA,CASSQDRGALNEKLFF,TGCGCCAGCAGCCAAGATCGAGGGGCTCTTAATGAAAAACTGTTTTTT
TRBJ2-2,TRBV2,TRBD1,NA,CASNIDRAAGELFF,TGTGCCAGCAATATTGACAGGGCTGCCGGGGAGCTGTTTTTT
TRBJ2-5,TRBV4-2,NA,few,CASSQGGAESQETQYF,TGTGCCAGCAGCCAAGGGGGGGCGGAGTCCCAAGAGACCCAGTACTTC
TRBJ1-2,TRBV5-1,NA,NA,CASSLAEGRGYGYTF,TGCGCCAGCAGCTTGGCCGAGGGTAGGGGCTATGGCTACACCTTC
TRBJ2-1,TRBV11-2,NA,few,CASSLELGDEQFF,TGTGCCAGCAGCTTAGAGCTCGGGGATGAGCAGTTCTTC
TRBJ2-7,TRBV5-6,TRBD1,once,CASGQGDNEQYF,TGTGCCAGCGGACAGGGAGACAACGAGCAGTACTTC
TRBJ1-4,TRBV6-5,NA,NA,CASSYRAAENEKLFF,TGTGCCAGCAGTTACCGGGCGGCCGAGAATGAAAAACTGTTTTTT
TRBJ1-2,TRBV7-9,TRBD1,NA,CASSFGQDVHYGYTF,TGTGCCAGCAGCTTCGGACAGGACGTCCATTATGGCTACACCTTC
TRBJ2-1,TRBV7-9,NA,NA,CASSHGEQFF,TGTGCCAGCAGCCACGGGGAGCAGTTCTTC
TRBJ2-5,TRBV28,NA,many,CASSFKGSYQETQYF,TGTGCCAGCAGTTTTAAGGGGTCGTACCAAGAGACCCAGTACTTC
TRBJ2-7,TRBV20-1,TRBD2,NA,CSARVSGNYEQYF,TGCAGTGCTAGAGTTAGCGGGAACTACGAGCAGTACTTC
TRBJ1-1,TRBV7-2,NA,NA,CASSRSTGSRMNTEAFF,TGTGCCAGCAGCAGGTCCACCGGGAGCAGAATGAACACTGAAGCTTTCTTT
TRBJ1-1,TRBV30,NA,NA,CAWSPFREAFF,TGTGCCTGGAGTCCGTTTCGTGAAGCTTTCTTT
TRBJ2-2,TRBV24-1,NA,few,CATSAQNTGELFF,TGTGCCACCAGTGCTCAGAACACCGGGGAGCTGTTTTTT
TRBJ2-7,TRBV6-6,TRBD2,NA,CASSTSLGRSPYEQYF,TGTGCCAGCAGTACCTCTCTCGGGAGGTCACCCTACGAGCAGTACTTC
TRBJ2-7,TRBV28,TRBD2,few,CASRFAAGYEQYF,TGTGCCAGCAGGTTCGCAGCGGGGTACGAGCAGTACTTC
TRBJ2-1,TRBV25-1,NA,once,CASSDQRTATYNEQFF,TGTGCCAGCAGTGATCAGAGGACAGCTACCTACAATGAGCAGTTCTTC
TRBJ2-7,TRBV2,TRBD2,NA,CASKIAGGSNSQQYF,TGTGCCAGCAAAATAGCGGGAGGGTCGAATTCCCAGCAGTACTTC
TRBJ2-1,TRBV7-2,NA,few,CASSQTSYNEQFF,TGTGCCAGCAGCCAGACGTCCTACAATGAGCAGTTCTTC
TRBJ1-1,TRBV7-9,NA,few,CASKIQGFTEAFF,TGTGCCAGCAAAATCCAGGGATTCACTGAAGCTTTCTTT
TRBJ2-7,TRBV25-1,TRBD1,NA,CASSERVQGDRPEAQYF,TGTGCCAGCAGTGAGAGGGTACAGGGGGATCGGCCAGAGGCCCAGTACTTC
TRBJ1-2,TRBV7-2,NA,NA,CASSLAGGNLPRDGYTF,TGTGCCAGCAGCTTAGCGGGAGGAAACTTACCAAGGGATGGCTACACCTTC
TRBJ2-3,TRBV29-1,TRBD2,NA,CSDTGTRETDTQYF,TGCAGCGATACCGGGACTAGAGAAACAGATACGCAGTATTTT
TRBJ1-1,TRBV9,NA,NA,CASSVGGGGSDTEAFF,TGTGCCAGCAGCGTAGGTGGGGGCGGTAGCGACACTGAAGCTTTCTTT
TRBJ2-3,TRBV29-1,TRBD2,few,CSVSTSGVADTQYF,TGCAGCGTTTCAACTAGCGGGGTCGCAGATACGCAGTATTTT
TRBJ2-1,TRBV15,NA,few,CATSITVTSYNEQFF,TGTGCCACCAGTATTACAGTCACCTCCTACAATGAGCAGTTCTTC
TRBJ2-5,TRBV7-9,TRBD1,NA,CASSFWLMAEGQYRETQYF,TGTGCCAGCAGCTTTTGGCTGATGGCCGAGGGACAGTATCGAGAGACCCAGTACTTC
TRBJ1-5,TRBV4-1,TRBD1,NA,CASSQDRGTVNQPQHF,TGCGCCAGCAGCCAAGATCGCGGGACAGTAAATCAGCCCCAGCATTTT
TRBJ2-1,TRBV20-1,NA,few,CSASLADSSYNEQFF,TGCAGTGCTTCTCTAGCGGACAGCTCCTACAATGAGCAGTTCTTC
TRBJ2-7,TRBV5-1,NA,NA,CARPVRGPRRSYEQYF,TGCGCCAGGCCGGTCCGAGGCCCCAGAAGGTCCTACGAGCAGTACTTC
TRBJ2-7,TRBV19,NA,NA,CASSIGIGPFDEQYF,TGTGCCAGTAGTATTGGGATAGGGCCGTTTGACGAGCAGTACTTC